The present T cell receptor beta chain was sequenced within a study of molecular identifiers for immune sequencing clone quantification. Overall study context: In replicates, RNA taken from roughly 20,000 or 100,000 naive CD8 cells was divided five ways, and four portions underwent sequencing. The study's findings and limits: Highly expanded clone sizes could end up underestimated if a barcode were shared by identical TCR molecules.

Note on this clonotype: As yet, its antigen is unknown. This may be a read error, as it is one base from a much larger clone.

Libraries used roughly 18,000 to 1,000,000 sorted naive CD8 T cells and 10%, 30% or 50% RNA input. The CDR3 is 13 amino acids. From the PCR reads, TCRdb called clonotypes with MiXCR, one entry per CDR3 protein. The sample lists 550,000 to 750,000 distinct CDR3 sequences, just under 20% seen once, with approximately 0.9% in the top ten. The chain uses TRBV5-3 and TRBJ1-4; unclear D gene. TRBV5-3 is placed among ORFs of uncertain function. The clonotype comes from a human donor in good health. Some libraries in this study had Jurkat cell RNA spiked in. Source material: naive CD8+ T cells from blood, with Jurkat cell RNA spiked in. Noted subset: FACS-sorted CD8+CD4-CCR7+CD45RA+ naive T cells. CDR3 DNA sequence: TGTACCAGCAGCATCCACAGTAATGAAAAACTGTTTTTT. Its protein product is CTSSIHSNEKLFF.